One and the same sample provided the 17 T cell receptor beta chains below, sequenced in a study of somatic mutations in T cells in chronic GVHD. Method: immunoSEQ multiplex PCR; TCRdb's copy keeps in-frame clones and lacks some. The profile shows some 13,000 clones, roughly 75% of them singletons. Sequencing input: Vbeta20-negative CD4+ T cells from blood. The origin of the receptors is a male patient aged 45 to 59 with chronic graft-versus-host disease. The graft donor may have given rise to some T cells.

The V and J genes are TRBV5-4 and TRBJ2-1; the D is unclear. Trimming removed 4 bases at V and 8 bases at J, with 13 bases between. This CDR3 is built from 13 residues. Per the germline V gene, CDR1 is SGHNT and CDR2 is YYREEE (reference sequence). The CDR3 sequence is CASSEVLRHEQFF. CDR3 DNA sequence: TGTGCCAGCAGCGAGGTATTGAGGCATGAGCAGTTCTTC.

This clone was seen more than once but under ten times. This chain links TRBV27 with TRBJ1-1; 8 bases agree with TRBD1. V shed 3 bases, J shed 13 bases, and the junction held 13 bases outside the gene matches. There are 14 residues in the CDR3. Germline CDR1 is MNHEY and CDR2 is SMNVEV (reference sequence). CDR3 nucleotides: TGTGCCAGCAGTTTCCAACATCATTCAGGGGGCCTTTTCTTT. Protein product: CASSFQHHSGGLFF.

The V gene is TRBV7-2, the J gene TRBJ1-5; D ambiguous. V dropped 1 base and J dropped 3 bases, with 7 bases sitting between them. Germline CDR1 SGHTA, CDR2 FQGNSA. This CDR3 is 14 amino acids long. The chain's CDR3 is CASSLGQNNQPQHF. The CDR3 DNA sequence: TGTGCCAGCAGCTTAGGGCAGAACAATCAGCCCCAGCATTTT.

This chain joins TRBV6-6 and TRBJ2-1; D might be TRBD2 (6 bases). Trimming shortened V by 8 bases and J by 0 bases, and 11 bases separated the two germline ends. The CDR3 runs 14 residues. CDR1 is MNHNY and CDR2 is SVGAGI in the germline V gene (reference sequence). CDR3 bases: TGTGCCAGCTCAGCCGGGAGCTCCTACAATGAGCAGTTCTTC. Its translation is CASSAGSSYNEQFF.

This clone showed up just once. The gene calls are TRBV19 and TRBJ2-2, with 7 bases lining up with TRBD2. Germline-derived CDR1 and CDR2 are LNHDA and SQIVND (reference sequence). V dropped 2 bases and J dropped 1; count of bases not matched to a gene: 4. The CDR3 length is 16 residues. This CDR3 is CASSIWGGKNTGELFF. Written as DNA, the CDR3 is TGTGCCAGTAGTATATGGGGGGGGAAGAACACCGGGGAGCTGTTTTTT.

This clone was counted a few times. The V gene is TRBV6-1, the J gene TRBJ1-5; weak D call: TRBD1 (5 bases). Germline V CDR1 and CDR2: MNHNS, SASEGT. V was trimmed by 2 bases and J by 3 bases, leaving 11 bases between them. This CDR3 region has 15 residues. The CDR3 region is CASSEQGHTNQPQHF. The CDR3 coding sequence is TGTGCCAGCAGTGAACAAGGACACACCAATCAGCCCCAGCATTTT.

The chain combines TRBV27 with TRBJ1-5, with 8 nucleotides matching TRBD1. The V gene's germline CDR1 is MNHEY and CDR2 SMNVEV (reference sequence). J was trimmed by 4 bases and V by 5 bases; bases with no gene match: 10. The CDR3 runs 16 residues. The CDR3 here is CASSPLQGGANQPQHF. In DNA form, the CDR3 reads TGTGCCAGCAGTCCCTTACAGGGGGGAGCTAATCAGCCCCAGCATTTT.

The chain uses TRBV2 and TRBJ1-3, with 7 nucleotides matching TRBD1. Germline V gives CDR1 SNHLY, CDR2 FYNNEI. V lost 6 bases and J lost 4; bases outside the gene matches: 6. The CDR3 runs to 14 residues. For the CDR3, the DNA is TGTGCCAGCAGCGAAACAGGGGCCGGAAACACCATATATTTT. This sequence encodes CASSETGAGNTIYF.

The V and J genes are TRBV18 and TRBJ1-2; 7 bases are a match to TRBD1. This CDR3 has 15 amino acids. Germline lookup yields CDR1 KGHSH and CDR2 LQKENI. Trimming took 1 base from V and 5 from J; bases not matched to a gene: 7. CDR3 amino acids: CASSPRGTEGYGYTF. DNA of the CDR3: TGTGCCAGCTCACCACGGGGGACAGAGGGATATGGCTACACCTTC. The variable domain in full, completed from reference TRBV18 and TRBJ1-2, reads NAGVMQNPRHLVRRRGQEARLRCSPMKGHSHVYWYRQLPEEGLKFMVYLQKENIIDESGMPKERFSAEFPKEGPSILRIQQVVRGDSAAYFCASSPRGTEGYGYTFGSGTRLTVV.

The gene calls are TRBV28 and TRBJ2-1; 7 bases line up with TRBD2. Germline-derived CDR1 and CDR2 are MDHEN and SYDVKM. The CDR3 totals 16 residues. V was clipped by 7 bases and J by 0 bases; unmatched bases: 9. The CDR3 region has the DNA TGTGCCAGCACCTCCAGTGGCGGGAGCTCCTACAATGAGCAGTTCTTC. It translates to CASTSSGGSSYNEQFF.

This clone was seen a handful of times. The chain carries TRBV5-4 and TRBJ1-1; D is ambiguous. CDR1 and CDR2 from the germline V gene are SGHNT and YYREEE (reference sequence). The CDR3 is 15 amino acids. The V and J ends lost 0 bases and 2 bases respectively, with 11 bases between them. CDR3 amino acids: CASSLESVLNTEAFF. The CDR3 nucleotides are TGTGCCAGCAGCTTGGAGAGTGTGTTAAACACTGAAGCTTTCTTT.

This clone was found a few times. The rearrangement links TRBV6-5 to TRBJ2-2, with 7 bases fitting TRBD1. The CDR3 consists of 14 residues. Germline V gene lookup returns CDR1 MNHEY and CDR2 SVGAGI. The V segment lost 6 bases and the J segment 7 bases; nucleotides outside the gene matches: 8. CDR3 amino acids: CASRPTGYSGELFF. DNA for the CDR3: TGTGCCAGCAGGCCGACAGGGTATAGCGGGGAGCTGTTTTTT.

The chain carries TRBV25-1 and TRBJ1-2; 8 bases line up with TRBD1. In germline, CDR1 is MGHDK, CDR2 SYGVNS. J was trimmed by 13 bases and V by 1 base; bases with no gene match: 5. The CDR3 runs 12 residues. The CDR3 loop is CASSESRTGLTF. CDR3 nucleotide sequence: TGTGCCAGCAGTGAATCCCGGACAGGGCTCACCTTC.

V and J are TRBV20-1 and TRBJ2-7; no clear D gene. Germline assignment: CDR1 DFQATT and CDR2 SNEGSKA (reference sequence). Trimming removed 6 bases from V and 2 bases from J, with 8 bases in between. The CDR3 is 11 residues long. The DNA of the CDR3 is TGCAGTGCCCCCCGGGCCTACGAGCAGTACTTC. It codes for CSAPRAYEQYF.

This clone showed up just once. This rearrangement joins TRBV6-5 to TRBJ1-4; D remains ambiguous. CDR3 length: 15 amino acids. V dropped 0 bases and J dropped 8 bases, with 13 bases sitting between them. In germline, CDR1 is MNHEY, CDR2 SVGAGI. Here the CDR3 DNA reads TGTGCCAGCAGTTACTCGGGCCTTGGTCAGGAAAAACTGTTTTTT. Its translation: CASSYSGLGQEKLFF.

The chain couples TRBV10-3 to TRBJ2-2, with 8 nucleotides matching TRBD1. This CDR3 has 14 residues. Germline assignment: CDR1 ENHRY and CDR2 SYGVKD. V dropped 6 bases and J dropped 7; count of bases not matched to a gene: 7. The CDR3 DNA follows: TGTGCCATCAGGGAAGACAGGGGTGGCGGGGAGCTGTTTTTT. This gives the protein CAIREDRGGGELFF.

This clone was recorded once. This chain joins TRBV7-6 and TRBJ2-2, with 12 bases lining up with TRBD2. The CDR3 sequence is 19 residues long. Germline CDR1 is SGHVS and CDR2 is FNYEAQ. The V gene end was trimmed by 1 base and the J gene end by 3 bases; junction bases not matched to a gene: 9. In nucleotides, the CDR3 is TGTGCCAGCAGCTTAGGGGCTAGCGGGAGGGCCCCTTACACCGGGGAGCTGTTTTTT. Translation gives CASSLGASGRAPYTGELFF.